The T cell receptor beta chain under discussion was sequenced for a study of cytomegalovirus exposure and HLA in healthy donors. Study context: Approximately 83 million unique TCRs from HLA-typed donors were held in an early data release.

It was with 60 Vbeta and 13 Jbeta primers that the PCR ran. Clones were read by immunoSEQ multiplex PCR, and TCRdb kept only the in-frame ones, dropping some. This sample has 210,000 or so clones, with roughly 91% found just once. Concerning this clone itself: Its antigen is currently unknown.

Study-wide results and caveats: Within an earlier analysis, most TCR beta V segments proved productive either about 90% or about 30% of the time. It was 160 or so TCR beta chains that were listed as cytomegalovirus-associated. Of the V segments, some could not be distinguished, including TRBV6-2 and TRBV6-3, and were excluded.

CDR1 SNHLY and CDR2 FYNNEI come from the germline V gene. The V end was cut by 9 bases, the J end by 3 bases, with 14 bases between. The CDR3 totals 13 residues. The sequencing input was PBMCs. The sequence was collected from a woman under 30 in good health and CMV-seronegative. The J gene is TRBJ2-5, the V gene TRBV2; D is perhaps TRBD2 (5 bases). In DNA, the CDR3 is TGTGCCAGTTCAAAGGAGGCAAAAGAGACCCAGTACTTC. It specifies CASSKEAKETQYF.